The entry that follows covers one T cell receptor (beta chain) sequence. In germline, CDR1 is ENHRY, CDR2 SYGVKD. V was clipped by 2 bases and J by 7 bases; unmatched bases: 6. The CDR3 extends over 16 amino acids. The entry originates in a study of blood T cell repertoires in COVID-19. Overall study context: Acute-phase and convalescent COVID-19 samples originated in the United States, Italy and Spain.

Source study methods: The assay estimated nucleated cells by amplifying reference gene primers. TCRdb's table, derived via immunoSEQ multiplex PCR, lists solely in-frame clones and lacks some. V and J calls and clone size are those listed in that table; D and trimming were worked out from the DNA. The sample records 50,000 to 70,000 clones, roughly 80% being singletons. The chain couples TRBV10-3 to TRBJ1-6, with 9 bases fitting TRBD1. The sequencing sample was made of peripheral blood. This TCR was sampled from a man aged 60 to 69 with acute or convalescent COVID-19. Written as DNA, the CDR3 is TGTGCCATCAGTGAGACTGGAGGACAGGGGAATTCACCCCTCCACTTT. As protein: CAISETGGQGNSPLHF.